The source of this T cell receptor beta chain is a study of cytomegalovirus exposure and HLA in healthy donors. Turning to the study itself: The roughly 670 first-cohort repertoires shared a platform with the 120 validation repertoires, as reported in a later analysis. Study findings and constraints: Some TCR beta chains (roughly 160 of them) were listed as cytomegalovirus-associated.

Germline V lookup: CDR1 SEHNR, CDR2 FQNEAQ (reference sequence). V was cut by 3 bases and J by 0 bases, with 9 bases left in between. CDR3 length equals 16 residues. Sequenced by immunoSEQ multiplex PCR; TCRdb stores in-frame clones only, minus some. The sample lists 100,000 to 150,000 clones; roughly 89% were seen once. Comments on this clone: Its antigen is currently unknown.

Sequenced material: PBMCs. The sequence was collected from a woman between 18 and 30 years old in good health and CMV-seronegative. This chain links TRBV7-9 with TRBJ1-6; D is uncertain. CDR3 region: CASSFTESSYNSPLHF. In nucleotides, the CDR3 is TGTGCCAGCAGCTTTACGGAGAGCTCCTATAATTCACCCCTCCACTTT.